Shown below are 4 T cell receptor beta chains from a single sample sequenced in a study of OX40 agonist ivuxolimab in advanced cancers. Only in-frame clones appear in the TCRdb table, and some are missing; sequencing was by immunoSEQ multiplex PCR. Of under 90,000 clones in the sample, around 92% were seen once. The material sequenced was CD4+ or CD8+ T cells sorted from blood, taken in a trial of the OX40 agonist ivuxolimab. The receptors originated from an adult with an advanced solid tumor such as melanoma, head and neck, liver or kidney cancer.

The CDR3 coding sequence is TGTGCCAGCAGTGGCGCATCGGTGGACCCAAATCAGCCCCAGCATTTT. This gives the protein CASSGASVDPNQPQHF. The chain is built from TRBV6-1 and TRBJ1-5; D ambiguous. The CDR3 extends over 16 amino acids. The V gene lost 4 bases and the J gene lost 4 bases, with 17 bases spanning the gap. CDR1 and CDR2 from the germline V gene are MNHNS and SASEGT.

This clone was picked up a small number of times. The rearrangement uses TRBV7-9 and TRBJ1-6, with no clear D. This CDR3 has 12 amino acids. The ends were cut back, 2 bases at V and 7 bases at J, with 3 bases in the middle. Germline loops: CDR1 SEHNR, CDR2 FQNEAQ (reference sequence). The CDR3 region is CASSLSNSPLHF. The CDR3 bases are TGTGCCAGCAGCTTATCCAATTCACCCCTCCACTTT.

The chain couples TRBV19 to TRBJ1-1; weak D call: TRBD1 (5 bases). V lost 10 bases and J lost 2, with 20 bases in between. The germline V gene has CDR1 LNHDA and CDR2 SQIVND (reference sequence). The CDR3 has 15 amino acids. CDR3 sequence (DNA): TGTGCCATCGCGACATCACAGGCCCCCAACACTGAAGCTTTCTTT. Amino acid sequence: CAIATSQAPNTEAFF.

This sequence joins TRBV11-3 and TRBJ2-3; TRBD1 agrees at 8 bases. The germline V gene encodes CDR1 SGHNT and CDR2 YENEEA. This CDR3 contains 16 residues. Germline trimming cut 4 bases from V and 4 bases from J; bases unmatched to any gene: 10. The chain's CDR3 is CASSSNRGVEADTQYF. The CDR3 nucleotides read TGTGCCAGCAGCTCCAACAGGGGGGTAGAGGCAGATACGCAGTATTTT.